Below, one T cell receptor beta chain is given with its context. Its antigen is currently unknown. Vbeta (60) and Jbeta (13) primers were used in the PCR. Original analysis: An analysis performed later counted 72 million or so unique TCR beta chains (roughly 11 million of them shared). Sequencing used immunoSEQ multiplex PCR; TCRdb keeps in-frame clones, though not all of them. V, J and clone size reflect that table, while D and trimming were determined from the DNA. Among fewer than 120,000 clones listed, approximately 78% were seen once. These data originate in a study of cytomegalovirus exposure and HLA in healthy donors. General study results and limits: Both high specificity and high sensitivity reportedly marked the classifier's diagnosis of cytomegalovirus status. It was approximately 150 TCR beta chains that were listed as cytomegalovirus-associated. A later analysis linked a missense DCLRE1C variant to TCR beta V- and J-gene trimming.

After removal of 3 bases from V and 6 bases from J, the junction contained 9 bases not matched to a gene. CDR1 is SGHRS, CDR2 YFSETQ, per germline. CDR3 length: 14 residues. This sequence was found in a woman younger than 45 in good health and CMV-seronegative. The V gene is TRBV5-1, the J gene TRBJ2-7, with 7 bases matching TRBD1. Sample: PBMCs. The CDR3 region has the DNA TGCGCCAGCAGCTCAATAAGACAGGGTCTCGAGCAGTACTTC. Translating gives CASSSIRQGLEQYF. Full variable domain (remainder filled in from reference TRBV5-1 and TRBJ2-7): KAGVTQTPRYLIKTRGQQVTLSCSPISGHRSVSWYQQTPGQGLQFLFEYFSETQRNKGNFPGRFSGRQFSNSRSEMNVSTLELGDSALYLCASSSIRQGLEQYFGPGTRLTVT.